This is a list of T cell receptor beta chains from one sample in a study of blood T cell repertoires in COVID-19. Using immunoSEQ multiplex PCR, the repertoire was profiled, and TCRdb retains in-frame clones only, with some absent. The profile shows 200,000 to 300,000 clones, around four fifths of them singletons. Material for sequencing was peripheral blood. These TCRs come from a woman aged 55-70 years with active or convalescent COVID-19. The CDR3 runs from the conserved cysteine through the conserved F or W. The D gene is left open where the match is weak. Where a row states a size, it is once, few, many or the class of an expanded clone; other rows omit it.

TRBD2 - TRBJ2-5 TRBV30 TGTGCCTGGAGTATTAGCGGGAGGGCCGGAGGGACCCAGTACTTC CAWSISGRAGGTQYF
TRBD2 - TRBJ2-3 TRBV3-1/TRBV3-2 TGTGCCAGCAGCCGTACTAGCGGGGGGGCCGGGGTCACAGATACGCAGTATTTT CASSRTSGGAGVTDTQYF
- once TRBJ2-2 TRBV4-1 TGCGCCAGCAGCCAAGCGGTAACGAACACCGGGGAGCTGTTTTTT CASSQAVTNTGELFF
- - TRBJ2-3 TRBV5-4 TGTGCCAGCAGCTTGGGAGCGGACCTAAGCACAGATACGCAGTATTTT CASSLGADLSTDTQYF
TRBD2 - TRBJ2-2 TRBV29-1 TGCAGCGCCCAAAGCGGGACGAACACCGGGGAGCTGTTTTTT CSAQSGTNTGELFF
TRBD2 - TRBJ2-2 TRBV4-1 TGCGCCAGCAGCCAAGAGCAGGGACTATACACCGGGGAGCTGTTTTTT CASSQEQGLYTGELFF
TRBD2 - TRBJ2-5 TRBV19 TGTGCCAGTAGACTAGCGGGCGAGAAAGGGGAGACCCAGTACTTC CASRLAGEKGETQYF
- - TRBJ1-4 TRBV15 TGTGCCACCAGCAGAGATGCCGGGTATAATGAAAAACTGTTTTTT CATSRDAGYNEKLFF
TRBD1 few TRBJ1-2 TRBV5-6 TGTGCCAGCAGCTTGACAGGGGAGCTCTATGGCTACACCTTC CASSLTGELYGYTF
TRBD1 once TRBJ1-4 TRBV6-4 TGTGCCAGCAGTGAGGGGCTAGGGACAGGGAATGAAAAACTGTTTTTT CASSEGLGTGNEKLFF
- once TRBJ2-2 TRBV5-1 TGCGCCAGCAGCTCCTATACCGGGGAGCTGTTTTTT CASSSYTGELFF
TRBD2 - TRBJ2-1 TRBV19 TGTGCCAGTAGCCCCGACGGGGAGGGGTACAATGAGCAGTTCTTC CASSPDGEGYNEQFF
- - TRBJ1-6 TRBV11-3 TGTGCCAGCAGCCCCCGCGGGGCGCTGGGAGATTCACCCCTCCACTTT CASSPRGALGDSPLHF
- few TRBJ2-2 TRBV2 TGTGCCAGCAGACAGACCGGGGAGCTGTTTTTT CASRQTGELFF
TRBD2 - TRBJ2-1 TRBV19 TGTGCCAGTAGTATGGGGTCACTAGCGGGGGGGAACAATGAGCAGTTCTTC CASSMGSLAGGNNEQFF
TRBD2 - TRBJ2-3 TRBV29-1 TGCAGCGTTGGGAGGACTAGAAGCACAGATACGCAGTATTTT CSVGRTRSTDTQYF
- - TRBJ2-1 TRBV3-1/TRBV3-2 TGTGCCAGCAGCCAAGATCTAGCGTACAATGAGCAGTTCTTC CASSQDLAYNEQFF
- once TRBJ1-6 TRBV28 TGTGCCAGCAGTTTATGGAACACCCTCCACTTT CASSLWNTLHF
TRBD1 - TRBJ1-4 TRBV3-1/TRBV3-2 TGTGCCAGCAGCCAAGATCAGGGGGTGATTGAAAAACTGTTTTTT CASSQDQGVIEKLFF
TRBD1 - TRBJ2-1 TRBV13 TGTGCCAGCAGCCAATCAGGGGGCGGGCAGTTCTTC CASSQSGGGQFF
TRBD1 - TRBJ1-2 TRBV6-1 TGTGCCAGCAGTGGGACAGGGGAAAAGTTGAACTATGGCTACACCTTC CASSGTGEKLNYGYTF
TRBD2 - TRBJ2-7 TRBV5-1 TGCGCCAGCAGCCCTGGCCCCGGGACTAGACGCTACGAGCAGTACTTC CASSPGPGTRRYEQYF
TRBD2 - TRBJ2-2 TRBV10-3 TGTGCCATCAGTGGAGATAGCGGGGGGAACACCGGGGAGCTGTTTTTT CAISGDSGGNTGELFF
TRBD2 - TRBJ2-1 TRBV7-2 TGTGCCAGCAGCTCCCCTACTGGACTAGGATGGGAGCAGTTCTTC CASSSPTGLGWEQFF
TRBD1 - TRBJ1-2 TRBV25-1 TGTGCCAGCAGTGAGGGGACAGGGTTTAACTATGGCTACACCTTC CASSEGTGFNYGYTF
TRBD1 - TRBJ2-3 TRBV7-2 TGTGCCAGCAGCTTAGAACCGGACAGGGGCACAGATACGCAGTATTTT CASSLEPDRGTDTQYF
- few TRBJ2-2 TRBV19 TGTGCCAGTAGCAGGGGCCATCACACCGGGGAGCTGTTTTTT CASSRGHHTGELFF
- - TRBJ1-2 TRBV5-4 TGTGCCAGCAGCACACAGCAAAACTATGGCTACACCTTC CASSTQQNYGYTF
- few TRBJ1-1 TRBV7-2 TGTGCCAGCAGCCCAGACAAAAGGCGAAACACTGAAGCTTTCTTT CASSPDKRRNTEAFF
- once TRBJ1-1 TRBV7-9 TGTGCCGGCAGCCCTCAGGGAGGTCTTTTCTTT CAGSPQGGLFF
- - TRBJ2-1 TRBV5-1 TGCGCCAGCAGCCCTGACAGGATCGCCTACAATGAGCAGTTCTTC CASSPDRIAYNEQFF
TRBD1 - TRBJ1-4 TRBV10-3 TGTGCCATCAGTACCGGGACAGATAATGAAAAACTGTTTTTT CAISTGTDNEKLFF
TRBD1 - TRBJ2-3 TRBV29-1 TGCAGCGTTGCCCCCGGGACAGGCTCAGATACGCAGTATTTT CSVAPGTGSDTQYF
- - TRBJ2-1 TRBV6-5 TGTGCCAGCAGGCGGACTCGCTCTCCCAATGAGCAGTTCTTC CASRRTRSPNEQFF
- - TRBJ1-5 TRBV6-2/TRBV6-3 TGTGCCAGCAGTTATACGAGGGGCAATCAGCCCCAGCATTTT CASSYTRGNQPQHF
TRBD1 - TRBJ1-5 TRBV15 TGTGCCACCAGTATAGACAGGGCCGGAGGGCAGCCCCAGCATTTT CATSIDRAGGQPQHF
- - TRBJ2-1 TRBV2 TGTGCCACCCAACAGTCAGGGCGGAATGAGCAGTTCTTC CATQQSGRNEQFF
TRBD1 - TRBJ1-2 TRBV2 TGTGCCAGCAAGACAGGGGGATTGGTAGATGGCTACACCTTC CASKTGGLVDGYTF
- - TRBJ1-2 TRBV19 TGTGCCAGTAGTATTAGGGTCGGACAGCACTATGGCTACACCTTC CASSIRVGQHYGYTF
- many TRBJ2-5 TRBV28 TGTGCCAGGAGAATTGAGACCCAGTACTTC CARRIETQYF
- - TRBJ2-1 TRBV4-1 TGCGCCAGCAGCCCCCCCGCAGCGGCGCGCGATGAGCAGTTCTTC CASSPPAAARDEQFF
- - TRBJ1-6 TRBV11-2 TGTGCCAGCAGCTTAGATAGGAGCTCCTATAATTCACCCCTCCACTTT CASSLDRSSYNSPLHF
- - TRBJ2-5 TRBV5-6 TGTGCCAGCAGCTTGGAAGGACATCATAGGGAAGAGACCCAGTACTTC CASSLEGHHREETQYF